What follows are 25 T cell receptor beta chains derived from one specimen sequenced in a study of blood T cells in healthy people across ages. Through a sample-barcoded 5' primer and a J-beta primer mix, a second PCR was run for roughly 6 to 11 cycles. In TCRdb, the 5' RACE reads were re-called with MiXCR into one record per CDR3 protein. The sample lists 700,000 to 900,000 distinct CDR3 sequences; around a quarter were seen once. This sample also belongs to another study, concerning T cells of mothers and their children.

The sequenced material came from blood. The source is a boy aged 5-17 years in good health.

V and J are TRBV12-3 or TRBV12-4 and TRBJ2-1; a possible D gene is TRBD1 (6 bases). V lost 8 bases to trimming and J lost 4 bases, with 30 bases between them. The CDR3 is made up of 19 amino acids. DNA of the CDR3: TGTGCCAGCGGCCGGGGCCAGCAGTTTAAGGGACAAATTTACAATGAGCAGTTCTTC. This gives the protein CASGRGQQFKGQIYNEQFF.

This clonotype came up a few times. V gene TRBV4-2 combines with J gene TRBJ1-4, with 9 bases that match TRBD1. The CDR3 contains 16 residues. Looked up from germline, CDR1 is LGHNA and CDR2 is YNFKEQ. V was clipped by 0 bases and J by 4 bases; unmatched bases: 3. CDR3 in DNA: TGTGCCAGCAGCCAAGAGACAGGGGGAAATAATGAAAAACTGTTTTTT. Translated, it gives CASSQETGGNNEKLFF.

The rearrangement links TRBV7-3 to TRBJ2-5; 12 bases match TRBD2. The DNA matches TRBJ2-1 better at its end, which makes the J call doubtful. This CDR3 region has 16 residues. Germline V gives CDR1 SGHTA, CDR2 FQGTGA. The CDR3: CASSLIPSGGDNEQFF. In DNA form, the CDR3 reads TGTGCCAGCAGCTTAATCCCTAGCGGGGGGGACAATGAGCAGTTCTTC.

V usage is TRBV20-1 and J usage is TRBJ1-3, with unresolved D. The V end was cut by 1 base, the J end by 4 bases, with 8 bases between. CDR3 length: 13 amino acids. Germline V CDR1 and CDR2: DFQATT, SNEGSKA (reference sequence). CDR3 region: CSARVNFGNTIYF. The CDR3 DNA reads as TGCAGTGCTAGAGTCAATTTCGGAAACACCATATATTTT.

The genes are TRBV3-1 and TRBJ2-3, with a weak D call TRBD2 (5 bases). V lost 1 base to trimming and J lost 4 bases, with 12 bases between them. The CDR3 extends over 15 amino acids. Germline V gene sequence: CDR1 LGHDT, CDR2 YNNKEL (reference sequence). The CDR3 DNA sequence: TGTGCCAGCAGCCAAGGCGGCCCCGGGGCAGATACGCAGTATTTT. Protein: CASSQGGPGADTQYF.

There are a few counts of this clonotype. This chain links TRBV2 with TRBJ2-3, with 8 bases fitting TRBD1. Trimming removed 3 bases from V and 3 bases from J; junction bases left unmatched: 14. Germline loops: CDR1 SNHLY, CDR2 FYNNEI. The CDR3 has 18 amino acids. Here the CDR3 reads CASSDLETGVIWTDTQYF. The DNA of the CDR3 is TGTGCCAGCAGTGATCTCGAGACAGGGGTAATCTGGACAGATACGCAGTATTTT.

This clonotype was counted between two and nine times. The rearrangement joins TRBV7-9 to TRBJ2-7; D not certain. V lost 4 bases and J 3 bases, leaving 13 bases between the germline ends. From germline, CDR1 is SEHNR and CDR2 FQNEAQ (reference sequence). The CDR3 consists of 14 residues. The CDR3: CASSSSWVLYEQYF. In DNA form, the CDR3 reads TGTGCCAGCAGCTCTAGTTGGGTCCTCTACGAGCAGTACTTC.

This clonotype was seen more than once but under ten times. This chain links TRBV5-1 with TRBJ2-5, with 9 bases identical to TRBD1. The CDR3 is 17 residues long. The J segment lost 2 bases and the V segment lost 0 bases, leaving 8 bases of the junction unmatched. Germline CDR1 SGHRS, CDR2 YFSETQ. The CDR3 sequence is CASSLAGRGTGQETQYF. As DNA, the CDR3 is TGCGCCAGCAGCTTGGCCGGGCGGGGGACAGGGCAAGAGACCCAGTACTTC.

V gene TRBV28 combines with J gene TRBJ2-7, with a weak D call TRBD1 (6 bases). Germline V gives CDR1 MDHEN, CDR2 SYDVKM. Trimming stripped 3 bases from V and 5 bases from J, with 8 bases between. CDR3 length: 12 amino acids. The CDR3 DNA follows: TGTGCCAGCAGTTTCGGGACAAACGAGCAGTACTTC. Translating it yields CASSFGTNEQYF. Full variable domain (missing parts from reference TRBV28 and TRBJ2-7): DVKVTQSSRYLVKRTGEKVFLECVQDMDHENMFWYRQDPGLGLRLIYFSYDVKMKEKGDIPEGYSVSREKKERFSLILESASTNQTSMYLCASSFGTNEQYFGPGTRLTVT.

This clonotype has just a few counts. This rearrangement joins TRBV4-1 to TRBJ2-2; 8 positions match TRBD1. V shed 4 bases, J shed 8 bases, and the junction held 12 bases outside the gene matches. From germline, CDR1 is MGHRA and CDR2 YSYEKL. The CDR3 extends over 16 amino acids. The CDR3 spells CASSPGQGPTRGELFF. In DNA form, the CDR3 reads TGCGCCAGCAGCCCCGGACAGGGCCCAACGAGGGGGGAGCTGTTTTTT.

The sample holds a few counts of this clonotype. V gene TRBV5-1 combines with J gene TRBJ2-3; tentatively, D is TRBD2 (6 bases). V gave up 2 bases and J gave up 0 bases, with 13 bases separating them. Looked up from germline, CDR1 is SGHRS and CDR2 is YFSETQ. This CDR3 contains 16 residues. CDR3 in amino acids: CASSLSGLPSTDTQYF. Written as DNA, the CDR3 is TGCGCCAGCAGCTTAAGCGGGCTTCCTAGCACAGATACGCAGTATTTT.

The V and J genes are TRBV10-3 and TRBJ2-5, with TRBD1 matching 9 bases. This CDR3 has 13 residues. The germline CDR1 and CDR2 sequences are ENHRY and SYGVKD. V trimming: 9 bases; J trimming: 4 bases; junction bases outside the gene matches: 6. The DNA for the CDR3 is TGTGCCATAAGGACAGGGGCAGGAGAGACCCAGTACTTC. It codes for CAIRTGAGETQYF.

V is TRBV14 and J is TRBJ1-1; unclear D gene. V lost 5 bases and J lost 5, with 12 bases in between. Looked up from germline, CDR1 is SGHDN and CDR2 is FVKESK. CDR3 size: 13 residues. CDR3 loop: CASSSGGRTEAFF. The CDR3 region has the DNA TGTGCCAGCAGCTCGGGAGGGAGGACTGAAGCTTTCTTT.

This clonotype showed up many times. The genes are TRBV5-1 and TRBJ2-7, with TRBD1 identical over 7 bases. This CDR3 has 14 residues. Germline V lookup: CDR1 SGHRS, CDR2 YFSETQ. Trimming removed 0 bases from V and 3 bases from J; junction bases left unmatched: 3. The CDR3: CASSLGQGDYEQYF. Here the CDR3 DNA reads TGCGCCAGCAGCTTGGGACAGGGCGACTACGAGCAGTACTTC. Together with reference TRBV5-1 and TRBJ2-7, the CDR3 gives the full variable domain: KAGVTQTPRYLIKTRGQQVTLSCSPISGHRSVSWYQQTPGQGLQFLFEYFSETQRNKGNFPGRFSGRQFSNSRSEMNVSTLELGDSALYLCASSLGQGDYEQYFGPGTRLTVT.

CDR3 in amino acids: CSASNRGTAGYTF. The CDR3 DNA is TGCAGTGCTAGTAACAGGGGAACTGCTGGCTACACCTTC. The chain has TRBV20-1 and TRBJ1-2; the match to TRBD1 covers 7 bases. Unmatched junction bases numbered 8, after V lost 3 bases and J lost 7 bases. This CDR3 has 13 residues. The germline V gene encodes CDR1 DFQATT and CDR2 SNEGSKA (reference sequence).

This clonotype occurred a few times. This sequence joins TRBV5-1 and TRBJ2-4; D uncertain. Germline V gene sequence: CDR1 SGHRS, CDR2 YFSETQ. The CDR3 runs to 16 residues. With 0 bases removed from V and 0 bases from J, the gap between germline ends came to 10 bases. The CDR3 here is CASSLAMGVAKNIQYF. The CDR3 coding sequence is TGCGCCAGCAGCTTGGCCATGGGTGTAGCCAAAAACATTCAGTACTTC.

Details on this clonotype: A junction end diverges from the germline sequence, so it may reflect a read error. The chain joins TRBV4-2 to TRBJ2-2; tentatively, D is TRBD2 (6 bases). The CDR3 is 16 residues long. Germline CDR1 LGHNA, CDR2 YNFKEQ. The CDR3 DNA is TGTGCCAGCAGCCCAAATACGGGGGAGCCCACCGGGGAGCCGTTTTTT. This gives the protein CASSPNTGEPTGEPFF.

This clonotype was recorded a few times. The rearrangement joins TRBV4-1 to TRBJ2-3; D gene unclear. V lost 1 base and J lost 3, with 8 bases in between. The length of the CDR3 is 14 residues. Germline CDR1 and CDR2: MGHRA and YSYEKL. CDR3 in amino acids: CASSQVVGTDTQYF. The CDR3 nucleotides read TGCGCCAGCAGCCAAGTCGTAGGAACAGATACGCAGTATTTT.

This clonotype was counted a few times. This rearrangement joins TRBV15 to TRBJ1-2; 7 nucleotides match TRBD1. V lost 0 bases to trimming and J lost 2 bases; unmatched junction nucleotides: 12. This CDR3 has 18 amino acids. Germline V gene lookup returns CDR1 LNHNV and CDR2 YYDKDF (reference sequence). CDR3 region: CATSRDLLGRDRNYGYTF. The CDR3 DNA sequence: TGTGCCACCAGCAGAGATCTACTCGGGAGGGACAGAAACTATGGCTACACCTTC.

This clonotype was picked up a small number of times. This chain uses TRBV7-2 with TRBJ2-7; 10 bases fit TRBD1. With V trimmed by 5 bases and J by 4 bases, 2 bases remained unmatched. This CDR3 region has 13 residues. Germline CDR1 and CDR2: SGHTA and FQGNSA. This CDR3 is CASSRQGAYEQYF. The CDR3 DNA reads as TGTGCCAGCAGCCGACAGGGGGCGTACGAGCAGTACTTC.

V and J are TRBV4-1 and TRBJ2-2; D is ambiguous. The CDR3 is made up of 14 amino acids. The germline V gene encodes CDR1 MGHRA and CDR2 YSYEKL. V was clipped by 2 bases and J by 2 bases, with 6 bases between them. The CDR3 coding sequence is TGCGCCAGCAGCCAATACGGAAACACCGGGGAGCTGTTTTTT. Its protein is CASSQYGNTGELFF.

This clonotype occurred a few times. This sequence joins TRBV11-2 and TRBJ2-5; 7 nucleotides match TRBD1. The CDR3 is 14 amino acids. The V gene's germline CDR1 is SGHAT and CDR2 FQNNGV. V lost 6 bases and J lost 3; bases outside the gene matches: 7. The CDR3 sequence: CASSRQGFEETQYF. CDR3 bases: TGTGCCAGCAGTCGACAGGGTTTCGAAGAGACCCAGTACTTC.

This clonotype was detected many times. The chain couples TRBV5-1 to TRBJ1-2; a possible D gene is TRBD1 (6 bases). Germline-derived CDR1 and CDR2 are SGHRS and YFSETQ. The CDR3 is 13 residues long. Between the trimmed V and J ends, which lost 1 base and 3 bases, there was a span of 7 bases. CDR3 nucleotide sequence: TGCGCCAGCAGCTTGAGGACAGACTATGGCTACACCTTC. As protein: CASSLRTDYGYTF.

The chain recombines TRBV3-1 with TRBJ1-6; maybe TRBD1 (5 bases). Germline loops: CDR1 LGHDT, CDR2 YNNKEL (reference sequence). V was shortened by 3 bases and J by 6 bases, with 15 bases between the two germline ends. CDR3 length equals 16 residues. Here the CDR3 DNA reads TGTGCCAGCAGCCATTCAGTCCTGGGGCGTAATTCACCCCTCCACTTT. Protein sequence: CASSHSVLGRNSPLHF. Looking up the rest from reference TRBV3-1 and TRBJ1-6 gives the full variable domain: DTAVSQTPKYLVTQMGNDKSIKCEQNLGHDTMYWYKQDSKKFLKIMFSYNNKELIINETVPNRFSPKSPDKAHLNLHINSLELGDSAVYFCASSHSVLGRNSPLHFGNGTRLTVT.

This clonotype has more than one count but fewer than ten. The V gene is TRBV10-2, the J gene TRBJ1-5, with TRBD1 matching 10 bases. V lost 6 bases, J lost 5 bases, and 4 bases stayed unmatched. CDR1 and CDR2 from the germline V gene are WSHSY and SAAADI. CDR3 length equals 14 residues. CDR3 in DNA: TGCGCCAGCAGGGGGACAGGGGAGGATCAGCCCCAGCATTTT. Translated, it gives CASRGTGEDQPQHF.